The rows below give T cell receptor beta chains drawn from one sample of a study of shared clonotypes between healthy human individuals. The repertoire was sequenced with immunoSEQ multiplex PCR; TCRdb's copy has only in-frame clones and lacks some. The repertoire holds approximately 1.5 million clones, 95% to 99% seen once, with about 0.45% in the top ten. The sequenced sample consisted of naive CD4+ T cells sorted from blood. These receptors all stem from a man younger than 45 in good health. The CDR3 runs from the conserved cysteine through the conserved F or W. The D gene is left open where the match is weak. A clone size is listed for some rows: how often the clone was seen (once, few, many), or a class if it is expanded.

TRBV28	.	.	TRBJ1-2	CASSPPAREYGYTF	TGTGCCAGCAGTCCCCCTGCCAGGGAGTATGGCTACACCTTC
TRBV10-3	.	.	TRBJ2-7	CAISELSRLVYEQYF	TGTGCCATCAGTGAGTTGTCAAGGCTAGTCTACGAGCAGTACTTC
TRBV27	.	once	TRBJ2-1	CASSLSLFSAEQFF	TGTGCCAGCAGTTTATCACTATTTTCGGCTGAGCAGTTCTTC
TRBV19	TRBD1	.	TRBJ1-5	CASTKWGTGWDQPQHF	TGTGCCAGTACTAAATGGGGGACAGGGTGGGATCAGCCCCAGCATTTT
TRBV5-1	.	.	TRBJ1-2	CASSLGVLYGYTF	TGCGCCAGCAGCTTGGGTGTTCTCTATGGCTACACCTTC
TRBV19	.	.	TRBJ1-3	CASSATRNTIYF	TGTGCCAGTAGCGCTACAAGAAACACCATATATTTT
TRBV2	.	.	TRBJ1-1	CASSGVMPNTEAFF	TGTGCCAGCAGTGGAGTTATGCCGAACACTGAAGCTTTCTTT
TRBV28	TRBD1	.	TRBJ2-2	CASSSNRGRKTGELFF	TGTGCCAGCAGTTCCAACAGGGGAAGAAAGACCGGGGAGCTGTTTTTT
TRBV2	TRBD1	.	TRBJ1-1	CASQGQGGTEAFF	TGTGCCAGCCAGGGACAGGGAGGGACTGAAGCTTTCTTT
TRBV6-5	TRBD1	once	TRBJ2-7	CASRIGTGVYEQYF	TGTGCCAGCAGGATCGGGACAGGGGTTTACGAGCAGTACTTC
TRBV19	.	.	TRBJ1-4	CASSIRGTNEKLFF	TGTGCCAGTAGTATCAGGGGTACTAATGAAAAACTGTTTTTT
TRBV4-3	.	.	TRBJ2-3	CASSQGKVSNGADTQYF	TGCGCCAGCAGCCAAGGGAAGGTGTCTAACGGGGCGGATACGCAGTATTTT
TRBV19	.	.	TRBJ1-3	CASSVDTYSGNTIYF	TGTGCCAGTAGTGTCGACACCTACTCTGGAAACACCATATATTTT
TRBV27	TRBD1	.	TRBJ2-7	CARQPRGPPDYEQYF	TGTGCCAGACAGCCCAGGGGGCCACCCGACTACGAGCAGTACTTC
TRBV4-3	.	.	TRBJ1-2	CASSLAGGGGYTF	TGCGCCAGCAGCCTAGCTGGGGGAGGTGGCTACACCTTC
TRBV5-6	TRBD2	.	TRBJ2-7	CASSLGSSGSNEQYF	TGTGCCAGCAGCTTGGGGTCTAGCGGAAGTAACGAGCAGTACTTC
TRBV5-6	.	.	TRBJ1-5	CASSLGGVQPQHF	TGTGCCAGCAGCTTGGGAGGGGTTCAGCCCCAGCATTTT
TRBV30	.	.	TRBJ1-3	CAWNSFRQIIYF	TGTGCCTGGAACTCATTCCGACAGATTATATATTTT
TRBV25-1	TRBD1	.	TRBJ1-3	CASSRETGAGNTIYF	TGTGCCAGCAGTCGAGAGACAGGGGCTGGAAACACCATATATTTT
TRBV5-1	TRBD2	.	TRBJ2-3	CASSQLTSGYTDTQYF	TGCGCCAGCAGCCAGCTGACTAGCGGGTACACAGATACGCAGTATTTT
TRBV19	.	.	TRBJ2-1	CASSIETVRYEQFF	TGTGCCAGTAGTATTGAGACTGTGCGGTATGAGCAGTTCTTC
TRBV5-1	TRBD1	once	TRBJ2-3	CASSSWDRVDTQYF	TGCGCCAGCAGCTCCTGGGACAGGGTAGATACGCAGTATTTT
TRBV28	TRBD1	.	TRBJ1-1	CASVIPGGSTEAFF	TGTGCCAGCGTAATACCAGGGGGGTCCACTGAAGCTTTCTTT
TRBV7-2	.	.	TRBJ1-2	CASSLERVRSYGYTF	TGTGCCAGCAGCTTAGAAAGGGTGAGATCCTATGGCTACACCTTC
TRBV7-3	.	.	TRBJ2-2	CASSFSGLTGELFF	TGTGCCAGCAGCTTTTCGGGCCTTACCGGGGAGCTGTTTTTT
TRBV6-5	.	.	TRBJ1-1	CASHRRPEVNTEAFF	TGTGCCAGCCATAGACGACCGGAGGTTAACACTGAAGCTTTCTTT
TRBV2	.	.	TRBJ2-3	CASRKVDTQYF	TGTGCCAGCAGAAAAGTGGATACGCAGTATTTT
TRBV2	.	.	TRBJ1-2	CASRGGASGYTF	TGTGCCAGCAGAGGGGGGGCCTCTGGCTACACCTTC
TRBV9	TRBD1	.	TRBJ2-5	CASSVATGTGGLKETQYF	TGTGCCAGCAGCGTAGCTACAGGGACAGGGGGCTTGAAGGAGACCCAGTACTTC
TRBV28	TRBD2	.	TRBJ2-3	CASTIAGGPWDTQYF	TGTGCCAGCACCATAGCGGGAGGGCCTTGGGATACGCAGTATTTT
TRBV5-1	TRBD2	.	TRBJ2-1	CASRLTGTSGRAGNEQFF	TGCGCCAGCAGGTTAACCGGGACTAGCGGGAGGGCCGGGAATGAGCAGTTCTTC
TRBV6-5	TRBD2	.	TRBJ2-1	CASSNEREWDNEQFF	TGTGCCAGCAGTAACGAGCGGGAGTGGGACAATGAGCAGTTCTTC
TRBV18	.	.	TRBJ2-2	CASSGGATGELFF	TGTGCCAGCTCAGGCGGGGCCACCGGGGAGCTGTTTTTT
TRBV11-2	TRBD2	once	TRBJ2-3	CASSSSRGRPTDTQYF	TGTGCCAGCAGCAGTTCTCGCGGGAGACCCACAGATACGCAGTATTTT
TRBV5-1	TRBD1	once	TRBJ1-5	CASSETGNRHQPQHF	TGCGCCAGCAGCGAGACAGGGAATCGGCATCAGCCCCAGCATTTT
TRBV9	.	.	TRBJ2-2	CASSVAPTGELFF	TGTGCCAGCAGCGTAGCTCCCACCGGGGAGCTGTTTTTT
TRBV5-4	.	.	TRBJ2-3	CASSLVGRTSSTDTQYF	TGTGCCAGCAGCTTGGTAGGCCGGACCTCTAGCACAGATACGCAGTATTTT
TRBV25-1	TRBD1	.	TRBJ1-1	CASEDRGLTEAFF	TGTGCCAGCGAGGACAGGGGGCTTACTGAAGCTTTCTTT
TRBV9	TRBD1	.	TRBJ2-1	CASSVGTGTYNEQFF	TGTGCCAGCAGCGTGGGGACAGGGACCTACAATGAGCAGTTCTTC
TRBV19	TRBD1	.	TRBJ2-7	CATRDRSYEQYF	TGTGCCACCAGGGACAGGTCCTACGAGCAGTACTTC